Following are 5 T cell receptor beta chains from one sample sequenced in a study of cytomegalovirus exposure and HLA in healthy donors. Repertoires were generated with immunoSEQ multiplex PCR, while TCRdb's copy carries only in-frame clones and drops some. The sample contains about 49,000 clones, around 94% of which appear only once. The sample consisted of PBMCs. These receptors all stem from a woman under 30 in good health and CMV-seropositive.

Here the CDR3 DNA reads TGTGCCAGCAGTGAGGGGACAGGGTTGGGCTACACCTTC. Translation gives CASSEGTGLGYTF. The V call is TRBV28, the J call TRBJ1-2; 9 nucleotides align to TRBD1. The CDR3 length is 13 residues. Germline loops: CDR1 MDHEN, CDR2 SYDVKM. V trimming: 5 bases; J trimming: 8 bases; junction bases outside the gene matches: 6.

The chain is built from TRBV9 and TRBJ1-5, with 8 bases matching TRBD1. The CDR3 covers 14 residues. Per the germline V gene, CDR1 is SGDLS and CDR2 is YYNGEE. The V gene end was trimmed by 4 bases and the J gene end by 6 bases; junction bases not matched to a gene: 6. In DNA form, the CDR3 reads TGTGCCAGCAGCCAGGGGGCCGGGGTTCAGCCCCAGCATTTT. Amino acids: CASSQGAGVQPQHF.

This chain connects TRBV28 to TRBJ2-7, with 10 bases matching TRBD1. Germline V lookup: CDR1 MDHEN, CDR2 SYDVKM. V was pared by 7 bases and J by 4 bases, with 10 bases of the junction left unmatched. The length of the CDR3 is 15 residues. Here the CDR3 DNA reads TGTGCCAGCATCCTCACGAGACAGGGGGCGTACGAGCAGTACTTC. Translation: CASILTRQGAYEQYF. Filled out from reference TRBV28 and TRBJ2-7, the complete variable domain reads DVKVTQSSRYLVKRTGEKVFLECVQDMDHENMFWYRQDPGLGLRLIYFSYDVKMKEKGDIPEGYSVSREKKERFSLILESASTNQTSMYLCASILTRQGAYEQYFGPGTRLTVT.

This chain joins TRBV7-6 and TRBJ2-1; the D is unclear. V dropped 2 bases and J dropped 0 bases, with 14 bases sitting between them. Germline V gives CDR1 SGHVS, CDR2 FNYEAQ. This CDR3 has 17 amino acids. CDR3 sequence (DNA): TGTGCCAGCAGCTTAAGTGTGGCGGCGAGCTCCTACAATGAGCAGTTCTTC. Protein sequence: CASSLSVAASSYNEQFF.

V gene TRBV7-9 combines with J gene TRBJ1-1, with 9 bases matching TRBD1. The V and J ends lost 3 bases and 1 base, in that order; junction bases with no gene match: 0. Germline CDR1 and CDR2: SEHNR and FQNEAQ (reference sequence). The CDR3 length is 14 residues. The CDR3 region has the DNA TGTGCCAGCAGCTTGGGACAGGGGAACACTGAAGCTTTCTTT. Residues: CASSLGQGNTEAFF.